What follows is one T cell receptor beta chain and its context. Its antigen remains unidentified. The entry originates in a study of cytomegalovirus exposure and HLA in healthy donors. The germline CDR1 and CDR2 sequences are MGHRA and YSYEKL. The J segment lost 5 bases and the V segment lost 0 bases, leaving 10 bases of the junction unmatched. There are 18 residues in the CDR3. Findings of the study overall: As a later analysis showed, several of the most significant clusters appeared to be linked to common viral pathogens. Owing to their indistinguishability, certain V segments, notably TRBV6-2 and TRBV6-3, were excluded. HLA alleles were associated with fewer than 20,000 TCR beta sequences in a later analysis at 0.05 false discovery rate.

The study sampled nominally healthy donors, though unrecorded immune exposures were likely. The primer mix had 60 Vbeta and 13 Jbeta primers. Here immunoSEQ multiplex PCR was the method, and the copy in TCRdb shows in-frame clones only, minus some. The sample includes more than 95,000 clones, roughly 9.9% of them seen just once. Sequencing was performed on PBMCs. The TCR sequence derives from a man aged 30-40 years in good health and CMV-seronegative. The chain has TRBV4-1 and TRBJ1-5; 10 bases match TRBD1. The chain's CDR3 is CASSQDGPGQGFHQPQHF. The CDR3 coding sequence is TGCGCCAGCAGCCAAGATGGGCCGGGACAGGGGTTTCATCAGCCCCAGCATTTT.